The 18 T cell receptor beta chains below were found in one sample sequenced in a study of shared clonotypes between healthy human individuals. Terminally differentiated effector memory CD45RA+ cells were left out of the naive CD8 fraction, which was CD45RO-negative and positively selected for CCR7. Generated by immunoSEQ multiplex PCR, the TCRdb table keeps only in-frame clones and is missing some. Found here are around 620,000 clones, approximately 96% of them singletons; the top ten hold over 0.095%. Source material: naive CD8+ T cells sorted from blood. These receptors all stem from a woman in her twenties or thirties in good health.

The CDR3 reads CASYGLAGVSYEQYF. The CDR3 region has the DNA TGCGCCAGTTACGGACTAGCGGGAGTCTCCTACGAGCAGTACTTC. The chain links TRBV10-2 to TRBJ2-7; TRBD2 agrees at 13 bases. Unmatched junction bases numbered 5, after V lost 9 bases and J lost 0 bases. In germline, CDR1 is WSHSY, CDR2 SAAADI. The CDR3 loop spans 15 amino acids.

V and J are TRBV7-9 and TRBJ2-1; unclear D gene. CDR1 and CDR2 from the germline V gene are SEHNR and FQNEAQ (reference sequence). The V end was cut by 3 bases, the J end by 3 bases, with 9 bases between. The CDR3 extends over 14 amino acids. The CDR3 sequence is CASSLPSDYNEQFF. CDR3 coding DNA: TGTGCCAGCAGCTTGCCTAGTGACTACAATGAGCAGTTCTTC. Based on the CDR3 plus reference TRBV7-9 and TRBJ2-1, the full variable domain is DTGVSQNPRHKITKRGQNVTFRCDPISEHNRLYWYRQTLGQGPEFLTYFQNEAQLEKSRLLSDRFSAERPKGSFSTLEIQRTEQGDSAMYLCASSLPSDYNEQFFGPGTRLTVL.

The chain couples TRBV7-9 to TRBJ2-7; D is possibly TRBD1 or TRBD2 (5 bases each). Trimming removed 2 bases at V and 5 bases at J, with 10 bases between. The CDR3 covers 13 residues. Germline assignment: CDR1 SEHNR and CDR2 FQNEAQ (reference sequence). DNA of the CDR3: TGTGCCAGCAGCTTATGGGGGAACGACGAGCAGTACTTC. Translating gives CASSLWGNDEQYF.

V and J are TRBV7-6 and TRBJ2-5; 10 positions match TRBD2. With 5 bases clipped from V and 2 bases from J, the junction kept 5 bases outside the gene matches. The length of the CDR3 is 15 residues. Germline V gene sequence: CDR1 SGHVS, CDR2 FNYEAQ. CDR3 residues: CASSRTSGPQETQYF. CDR3 bases: TGTGCCAGCAGCCGGACTAGCGGACCTCAAGAGACCCAGTACTTC.

The chain carries TRBV23-1 and TRBJ1-2; 10 nucleotides agree with TRBD1. TRBV23-1 is known as an ORF, though its function is uncertain. CDR3 length equals 14 residues. The J segment lost 4 bases and the V segment lost 7 bases, leaving 6 bases of the junction unmatched. The CDR3 loop is CASTGDRGPYGYTF. In DNA, the CDR3 is TGCGCCAGCACGGGTGACAGGGGGCCCTATGGCTACACCTTC.

The chain links TRBV29-1 to TRBJ2-7, with D possibly matching TRBD2 (6 bases). Between the trimmed V and J ends, which lost 0 bases and 1 base, there was a span of 7 bases. Looked up from germline, CDR1 is SQVTM and CDR2 is ANQGSEA. The CDR3 sequence is 13 residues long. CDR3 nucleotide sequence: TGCAGCGTTGAAGAACGGGAGTCCTACGAGCAGTACTTC. It translates to CSVEERESYEQYF.

This chain joins TRBV28 and TRBJ1-5; D might be TRBD1 (6 bases). The germline gives CDR1 MDHEN, CDR2 SYDVKM. V lost 1 base and J 0 bases, leaving 13 bases between the germline ends. The CDR3 has 17 residues. In nucleotides, the CDR3 is TGTGCCAGCAGTTTATCCGGGGGCACGTATAGCAATCAGCCCCAGCATTTT. Its translation is CASSLSGGTYSNQPQHF. Full variable domain (outside the CDR3, taken from reference TRBV28 and TRBJ1-5): DVKVTQSSRYLVKRTGEKVFLECVQDMDHENMFWYRQDPGLGLRLIYFSYDVKMKEKGDIPEGYSVSREKKERFSLILESASTNQTSMYLCASSLSGGTYSNQPQHFGDGTRLSIL.

This clone was counted once. This chain connects TRBV19 to TRBJ1-5; D call uncertain. The germline V gene encodes CDR1 LNHDA and CDR2 SQIVND (reference sequence). This CDR3 contains 15 residues. V was cut by 2 bases and J by 8 bases, with 16 bases left in between. CDR3 protein: CASSITRTGPEPQHF. DNA for the CDR3: TGTGCCAGTAGTATAACACGGACTGGCCCAGAGCCCCAGCATTTT.

The chain carries TRBV6-5 and TRBJ2-7; 7 nucleotides align to TRBD1. There are 14 residues in the CDR3. The junction had 6 bases not matched to a gene; V was cut back by 4 bases and J by 3 bases. Germline values: CDR1 MNHEY, CDR2 SVGAGI. The CDR3: CASSFSTGYYEQYF. The CDR3 nucleotides are TGTGCCAGCAGTTTTTCGACAGGGTACTACGAGCAGTACTTC.

The genes are TRBV29-1 and TRBJ2-7; D is undetermined. Trimming left V 5 bases short and J 7 bases short, with 18 bases between. The CDR3 covers 13 residues. CDR1 is SQVTM, CDR2 ANQGSEA, per germline. As DNA, the CDR3 is TGCAGCGTTCAGGCTAATTCTGGATTGGAGCAGTACTTC. It specifies CSVQANSGLEQYF.

In the case of this clone: The identical CDR3 is also encoded by other nucleotide sequences in the sample. The chain employs TRBV5-6 and TRBJ2-7; 10 bases are a match to TRBD1. The trim removed 4 bases at V and 1 base at J, leaving 5 bases unmatched. The CDR3 loop spans 15 amino acids. Germline CDR1 and CDR2: SGHDT and YYEEEE. The CDR3 bases are TGTGCCAGCAGCCACCGGGACAGGGGTTCCTACGAGCAGTACTTC. The encoded protein is CASSHRDRGSYEQYF. Combining the CDR3 with reference TRBV5-6 and TRBJ2-7 gives the whole variable domain DAGVTQSPTHLIKTRGQQVTLRCSPKSGHDTVSWYQQALGQGPQFIFQYYEEEERQRGNFPDRFSGHQFPNYSSELNVNALLLGDSALYLCASSHRDRGSYEQYFGPGTRLTVT.

This chain connects TRBV11-2 to TRBJ2-1, with D possibly TRBD2 on 6 matching bases. V lost 1 base and J lost 2, with 12 bases in between. CDR1 and CDR2 (germline): SGHAT, FQNNGV. This CDR3 spans 16 amino acids. The CDR3 DNA reads as TGTGCCAGCAGCTTAGTCAGTAGCGGAACCTACAATGAGCAGTTCTTC. Protein: CASSLVSSGTYNEQFF.

The chain employs TRBV19 and TRBJ1-2; D unresolved. This CDR3 is built from 13 residues. Trimming removed 11 bases from V and 3 bases from J, with 16 bases in between. Germline-derived CDR1 and CDR2 are LNHDA and SQIVND (reference sequence). In DNA form, the CDR3 reads TGTGCCTCCTCCCATCAAGGCTACTATGGCTACACCTTC. Translating it yields CASSHQGYYGYTF.

The chain couples TRBV25-1 to TRBJ1-2; the D is unclear. This CDR3 spans 14 amino acids. Per the germline V gene, CDR1 is MGHDK and CDR2 is SYGVNS. V was shortened by 1 base and J by 4 bases, with 10 bases between the two germline ends. CDR3 loop: CASSEWEGGYGYTF. The CDR3 DNA is TGTGCCAGCAGTGAATGGGAGGGAGGCTATGGCTACACCTTC.

The chain carries TRBV4-1 and TRBJ2-5; 8 bases align to TRBD2. Trimming took 0 bases from V and 3 from J; bases not matched to a gene: 3. The length of the CDR3 is 15 residues. CDR1 is MGHRA, CDR2 YSYEKL, per germline. CDR3 DNA sequence: TGCGCCAGCAGCCAAGAAGGTAGCGGGGAAGAGACCCAGTACTTC. Encoded protein: CASSQEGSGEETQYF.

The J gene is TRBJ2-7, the V gene TRBV27; 8 bases agree with TRBD1. The CDR3 is made up of 16 amino acids. Germline CDR1 is MNHEY and CDR2 is SMNVEV (reference sequence). The V segment lost 5 bases and the J segment 0 bases; nucleotides outside the gene matches: 9. The CDR3 coding sequence is TGTGCCAGCAGTACCCAACAGGGGGATTCCTCCTACGAGCAGTACTTC. This codes for CASSTQQGDSSYEQYF.

V gene TRBV19 combines with J gene TRBJ1-5; D unclear. Germline CDR1 reads LNHDA; CDR2 reads SQIVND (reference sequence). There are 13 residues in the CDR3. V dropped 6 bases and J dropped 1 base, with 7 bases sitting between them. The DNA for the CDR3 is TGTGCCAGTAGGGATGAAAGCAATCAGCCCCAGCATTTT. It is translated as CASRDESNQPQHF.

The chain couples TRBV19 to TRBJ2-7; D may be TRBD2 (6 bases). Germline CDR1 and CDR2: LNHDA and SQIVND (reference sequence). There are 13 residues in the CDR3. V lost 10 bases to trimming and J lost 3 bases, with 16 bases between them. The CDR3 DNA reads TGTGCCACTCTGGGGGGACCGTTCTACGAGCAGTACTTC. It codes for CATLGGPFYEQYF.